Listed below are T cell receptor beta chains from one sample, sequenced in a study of radiotherapy plus CTLA-4 blockade in lung cancer. Clones were sequenced by immunoSEQ multiplex PCR, and TCRdb holds only the in-frame ones, with some missing. The sample has just over 60,000 clones; approximately 80% are singletons. This sample comprised peripheral blood, obtained from a patient treated with radiotherapy plus ipilimumab. These receptors came from a human donor with non-small cell lung cancer who had a complete response to radiotherapy plus ipilimumab. The CDR3 runs from the conserved cysteine through the conserved F or W. The D gene is left open where the match is weak. The listing skips clone size in some rows; elsewhere it reads once, few, many or a size class.

TRBJ1-5	TRBV23-1	-	-	CASSPPTGIDSNQPQHF	TGCGCCAGCAGTCCTCCAACAGGGATCGATAGCAATCAGCCCCAGCATTTT
TRBJ1-4	TRBV11-2	TRBD1	-	CASSPTGGAEKLFF	TGTGCCAGCAGCCCTACAGGGGGCGCGGAAAAACTGTTTTTT
TRBJ2-5	TRBV5-6	-	-	CASSLYSGARETQYF	TGTGCCAGCAGCTTGTACTCGGGGGCCCGAGAGACCCAGTACTTC
TRBJ2-7	TRBV14	TRBD1	-	CASSQEDRAPPYERYF	TGTGCCAGCAGCCAAGAAGACAGGGCGCCTCCCTACGAGCGGTACTTC
TRBJ2-5	TRBV5-1	-	many	CASSRLGSGETQYF	TGCGCCAGCAGCCGACTTGGGTCCGGCGAGACCCAGTACTTC
TRBJ1-1	TRBV7-9	TRBD1	-	CASSLDLGQGPEAFF	TGTGCCAGCAGCTTAGACTTGGGACAGGGCCCTGAAGCTTTCTTT
TRBJ2-5	TRBV11-3	-	-	CASSSVRGSETQYF	TGTGCCAGCAGCTCCGTGCGGGGTTCAGAGACCCAGTACTTC
TRBJ2-5	TRBV6-1	TRBD1	-	CASRGTGGLETQYF	TGTGCCAGCAGGGGGACAGGGGGCTTGGAGACCCAGTACTTC
TRBJ1-2	TRBV5-1	-	-	CASSYLRPEDYGYTF	TGCGCCAGCAGCTATCTCCGGCCGGAGGACTATGGCTACACCTTC
TRBJ2-2	TRBV11-3	-	-	CASSLSLSDGELFF	TGTGCCAGCAGCTTAAGTCTCAGTGACGGGGAGCTGTTTTTT
TRBJ2-5	TRBV29-1	-	-	CSVAEGGETQYF	TGCAGCGTTGCGGAAGGGGGAGAGACCCAGTACTTC
TRBJ2-1	TRBV29-1	-	-	CSVLTGSSYNEQFF	TGCAGCGTTCTGACTGGGAGCTCCTACAATGAGCAGTTCTTC
TRBJ2-7	TRBV19	-	-	CASTDRSYEQYF	TGTGCCAGTACAGACAGGTCCTACGAGCAGTACTTC
TRBJ2-3	TRBV30	TRBD2	-	CAWKRGGTDTQYF	TGTGCCTGGAAACGGGGGGGAACAGATACGCAGTATTTT
TRBJ2-7	TRBV5-5	-	few	CASSLNAPGSGSSYEQYF	TGTGCCAGCAGCTTGAACGCCCCAGGGTCGGGGAGCTCCTACGAGCAGTACTTC
TRBJ1-4	TRBV7-2	TRBD1	few	CASSLTGSVATNEKLFF	TGTGCCAGCAGCTTGACAGGGTCGGTAGCCACTAATGAAAAACTGTTTTTT
TRBJ2-4	TRBV7-2	-	-	CASSLLGQNIQYF	TGTGCCAGCAGCCTACTGGGACAAAACATTCAGTACTTC
TRBJ1-1	TRBV9	-	few	CASSSERLGHIF	TGTGCCAGCAGCTCAGAACGTCTGGGGCATATCTTT
TRBJ2-3	TRBV14	-	few	CASSQVGGRIGTDTQYF	TGTGCCAGCAGCCAAGTTGGGGGAAGAATCGGCACAGATACGCAGTATTTT
TRBJ2-2	TRBV19	TRBD1	-	CASSIDRGTGELFF	TGTGCCAGTAGTATAGACAGGGGGACCGGGGAGCTGTTTTTT
TRBJ1-2	TRBV29-1	TRBD1	few	CSVLRQGANYGYTF	TGCAGCGTCTTACGGCAGGGGGCGAACTATGGCTACACCTTC
TRBJ1-2	TRBV30	TRBD1	-	CAWSVPGQIYGYTF	TGTGCCTGGAGTGTCCCGGGACAGATCTATGGCTACACCTTC
TRBJ1-2	TRBV29-1	-	-	CSVQPHGEDGYTF	TGCAGCGTCCAACCACACGGAGAGGACGGCTACACCTTC
TRBJ1-2	TRBV4-1	-	-	CASSQGGRGRNNYGYTF	TGCGCCAGCAGCCAAGGAGGGCGGGGCAGGAACAACTATGGCTACACCTTC
TRBJ2-7	TRBV2	-	-	CASSQTGNGEQYF	TGTGCCAGCAGCCAAACAGGGAACGGCGAGCAGTACTTC
TRBJ1-3	TRBV5-4	-	few	CASSGATSGGNTIYF	TGTGCCAGCAGCGGAGCCACATCTGGAGGAAACACCATATATTTT
TRBJ1-3	TRBV19	-	-	CASSILQGSSGNTVYF	TGTGCCAGTAGTATACTCCAAGGAAGTTCTGGAAACACCGTATATTTT
TRBJ2-1	TRBV2	TRBD2	-	CASSEAGTSGDNEQFF	TGTGCCAGCAGTGAAGCTGGCACTAGCGGAGACAATGAGCAGTTCTTC
TRBJ2-1	TRBV11-3	TRBD2	-	CASSAGLAGGPYYEQFF	TGTGCCAGCAGCGCCGGACTAGCGGGAGGGCCCTACTATGAGCAGTTCTTC
TRBJ1-3	TRBV6-5	-	few	CASSYSRGYGNTIYF	TGTGCCAGCAGTTACTCCCGGGGTTACGGAAACACCATATATTTT
TRBJ1-2	TRBV10-1	-	medium-sized	CASSETWNYGYTF	TGCGCCAGCAGTGAGACCTGGAACTATGGCTACACCTTC
TRBJ2-5	TRBV7-8	-	-	CASSQREYQETQYF	TGTGCCAGCAGTCAAAGGGAGTACCAAGAGACCCAGTACTTC
TRBJ2-5	TRBV19	TRBD2	-	CASSPTSVQETQYF	TGTGCCAGTAGTCCGACTAGCGTCCAAGAGACCCAGTACTTC